This T cell receptor (beta chain) is from a study of blood T cell repertoires in COVID-19 (dated by TCRdb to 2020 to 2021). For context, the study as a whole: Samples from collaborators originated in the United States, Italy and Spain and spanned both the acute and convalescent phases of COVID-19. The prospective study material was composed of cDNA or gDNA derived from T cells, B-cell-depleted T cells, or PBMCs. Subjects who had been exposed to COVID-19, were actively infected with it, or had recovered from it provided the deeply sampled blood TCRbeta repertoires that made up the dataset. A freely available public database, intended as a resource for researchers studying the immune response to SARS-CoV-2, is where the repertoires were released. Samples were obtained from the ongoing ImmuneRACE study (first 160 participants) and from 1,000 to 1,500 subjects provided by 6 global collaborators. A de-identified subject ID, COVID-19 status, age in years and sex were almost always included in the sample metadata. Where available, HLA class I and class II types were obtained from metadata supplied by the sample provider rather than from assay-based typing.

What the work shows at the level of the full study, not this receptor alone: How much clinical and demographic metadata was included differed by source and by participant, and the metadata was provided uncurated.

The collaborating institutions used their own protocols to collect whole blood in K2EDTA tubes. Collaborator samples were shipped for TCRbeta analysis as frozen whole blood, isolated PBMCs, or DNA extracted from either sample type. The CDR3 holds 15 amino acids from the cysteine to the phenylalanine. Only the CDR3 DNA is retained, 45 bases long and in frame from the first base. CDR1 and CDR2 are drawn from the germline V gene: SGHVS, FNYEAQ. The V end loses 5 bases and the J end loses 4 bases, and a stretch of 15 bases separates them. With regard to this clone: Its cognate antigen has yet to be identified. No much larger clone is present one base from it, and per-base qualities are unavailable.

TCRbeta CDR3 regions were amplified from genomic DNA by means of the immunoSEQ Assay, a bias-controlled multiplex PCR. From the authors' description of their analysis: The number of nucleated cells in each sample was estimated by amplification of reference gene primers within the assay. To quantify the absolute abundance of each unique TCRbeta CDR3 rearrangement, sequence reads were collapsed and filtered. Productive Simpson clonality was computed per sample as the square root of Simpson's diversity index over productive rearrangements. Drawn from immuneACCESS, this table holds only the in-frame rearrangements with V and J called that TCRdb kept. Clones are partly lost; checked studies trace under half to an unresolved V gene and leave the rest unexplained. V, J and clone size reflect that table, while D and trimming were determined from the DNA. This sample has roughly 290,000 clones in its table, and approximately 90% of those were observed once. The ten largest clones add up to under 0.95% of the sample.

The receptor was derived from a man aged 25-40 years with acute or convalescent COVID-19. The sample was peripheral blood. This chain joins TRBV7-6 to TRBJ1-5, and possibly TRBD1, on 6 matching bases. The CDR3 has the sequence CASSPYGTTNQPQHF. In nucleotide form, the sequence is TGTGCCAGCAGCCCCTACGGGACAACGAATCAGCCCCAGCATTTT.